These T cell receptor beta chains were read from a single sample in a study of blood T cell repertoires in COVID-19. Sequencing used immunoSEQ multiplex PCR; TCRdb keeps in-frame clones, though not all of them. The table lists roughly 190,000 clones, about 90% of them singletons. The sequencing sample was made of peripheral blood. Source of these receptors: a man between 60 and 70 years old with active or convalescent COVID-19. The CDR3 runs from the conserved cysteine through the conserved F or W. Fields, in order: clone size, J gene, V gene, CDR3 protein. Size values are once, few and many counts, or a class for expanded clones, and some rows have none.

size: .
J: TRBJ2-7
V: TRBV12-5
CDR3: CASVNQEVKQYF

size: .
J: TRBJ2-7
V: TRBV2
CDR3: CASSQEHYEQYF

size: .
J: TRBJ2-1
V: TRBV7-3
CDR3: CASSPGREYNEQFF

size: once
J: TRBJ2-2
V: TRBV27
CDR3: CASSNRGSGELFF

size: .
J: TRBJ2-2
V: TRBV5-1
CDR3: CASSFRDRGRGAGELFF

size: .
J: TRBJ1-5
V: TRBV29-1
CDR3: CSARTGENQPQHF

size: .
J: TRBJ2-1
V: TRBV5-1
CDR3: CASSPLASGANEQFF

size: .
J: TRBJ1-6
V: TRBV6-5
CDR3: CASSKGQVNSPLHF

size: .
J: TRBJ1-5
V: TRBV9
CDR3: CASSPTDRLNQPQHF

size: .
J: TRBJ2-3
V: TRBV11-2
CDR3: CASTPGRGGTDTQYF

size: .
J: TRBJ1-1
V: TRBV6-6
CDR3: CASRADLNTEAFF

size: .
J: TRBJ1-3
V: TRBV3-1/TRBV3-2
CDR3: CASSQGGLVVSGNTIYF

size: .
J: TRBJ2-2
V: TRBV4-1
CDR3: CASSHRGGASNTGELFF

size: few
J: TRBJ1-5
V: TRBV2
CDR3: CASSGQAGHQPQHF

size: .
J: TRBJ1-2
V: TRBV28
CDR3: CASSSTGSDIF

size: .
J: TRBJ1-1
V: TRBV19
CDR3: CASSIRHTDLYTEAFF

size: once
J: TRBJ2-3
V: TRBV3-1/TRBV3-2
CDR3: CASSQSDTQYF

size: .
J: TRBJ1-5
V: TRBV19
CDR3: CASSEGDRGRWQPQHF

size: .
J: TRBJ2-3
V: TRBV9
CDR3: CASNLGGTDTQYF

size: .
J: TRBJ1-6
V: TRBV7-6
CDR3: CASSMTGNNSPLHF

size: .
J: TRBJ1-2
V: TRBV6-5
CDR3: CASTVGGARWGYTF

size: .
J: TRBJ1-6
V: TRBV6-5
CDR3: CASSYWGDRGNSPLHF

size: once
J: TRBJ1-4
V: TRBV2
CDR3: CASSQDRGGIEKLFF

size: few
J: TRBJ1-5
V: TRBV7-8
CDR3: CASSPGTGGINQPQHF

size: .
J: TRBJ2-1
V: TRBV7-3
CDR3: CASSRTGGSYNEQFF

size: .
J: TRBJ2-6
V: TRBV28
CDR3: CASSPQGYGANVLTF

size: .
J: TRBJ1-3
V: TRBV3-1/TRBV3-2
CDR3: CASSQGHGGNTIYF

size: .
J: TRBJ2-7
V: TRBV19
CDR3: CASSMSGTYEQYF

size: .
J: TRBJ2-5
V: TRBV28
CDR3: CASRETGGQETQYF

size: .
J: TRBJ2-3
V: TRBV29-1
CDR3: CSVDASGLDTQYF

size: once
J: TRBJ2-2
V: TRBV4-1
CDR3: CASSPRTGLTGELFF

size: .
J: TRBJ2-1
V: TRBV21-1
CDR3: CASREGGYNEQFF

size: .
J: TRBJ1-4
V: TRBV6-1
CDR3: CASSDGTTNEKLFF

size: .
J: TRBJ2-3
V: TRBV5-6
CDR3: CASSLGAPGGYTDTQYF

size: .
J: TRBJ1-5
V: TRBV6-6
CDR3: CASSLQGFAGQPQHF

size: .
J: TRBJ1-5
V: TRBV6-5
CDR3: CASSYTRMIQHF

size: .
J: TRBJ2-1
V: TRBV28
CDR3: CASSSRGGANEQFF

size: .
J: TRBJ1-1
V: TRBV19
CDR3: CASSIGRGISGSTEAFF